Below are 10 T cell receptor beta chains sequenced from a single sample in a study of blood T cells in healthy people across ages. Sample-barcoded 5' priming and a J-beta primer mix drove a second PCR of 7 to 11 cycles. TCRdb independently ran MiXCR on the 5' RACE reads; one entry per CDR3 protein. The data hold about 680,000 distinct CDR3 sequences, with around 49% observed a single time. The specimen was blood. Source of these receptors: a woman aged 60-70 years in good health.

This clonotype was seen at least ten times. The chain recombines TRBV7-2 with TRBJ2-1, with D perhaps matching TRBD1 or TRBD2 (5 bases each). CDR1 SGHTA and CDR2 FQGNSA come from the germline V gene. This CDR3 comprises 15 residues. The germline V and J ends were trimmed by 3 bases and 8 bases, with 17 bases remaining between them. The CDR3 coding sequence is TGTGCCAGCAGCTTTGGGGCCTCAACCGGGGATGAGCAGTTCTTC. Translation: CASSFGASTGDEQFF.

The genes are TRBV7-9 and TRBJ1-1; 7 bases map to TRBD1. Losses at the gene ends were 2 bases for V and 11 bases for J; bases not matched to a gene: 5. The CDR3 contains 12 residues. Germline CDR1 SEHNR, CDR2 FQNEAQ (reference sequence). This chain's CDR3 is CASSLQTGNAFF. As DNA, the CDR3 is TGTGCCAGCAGCTTACAGACAGGGAATGCTTTCTTT.

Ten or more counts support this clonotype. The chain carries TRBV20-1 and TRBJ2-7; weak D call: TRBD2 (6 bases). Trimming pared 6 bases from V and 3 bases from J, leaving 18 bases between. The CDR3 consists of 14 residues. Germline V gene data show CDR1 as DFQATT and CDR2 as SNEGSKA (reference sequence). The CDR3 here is CSAKRGAGGYEQYF. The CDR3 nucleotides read TGCAGTGCCAAACGGGGAGCGGGCGGCTACGAGCAGTACTTC.

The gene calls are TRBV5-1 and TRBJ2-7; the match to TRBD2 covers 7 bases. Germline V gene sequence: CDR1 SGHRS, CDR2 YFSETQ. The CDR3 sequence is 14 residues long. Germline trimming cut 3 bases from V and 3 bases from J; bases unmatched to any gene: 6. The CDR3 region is CASSSGGSYYEQYF. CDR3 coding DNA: TGCGCCAGCAGCTCCGGCGGGAGTTACTACGAGCAGTACTTC.

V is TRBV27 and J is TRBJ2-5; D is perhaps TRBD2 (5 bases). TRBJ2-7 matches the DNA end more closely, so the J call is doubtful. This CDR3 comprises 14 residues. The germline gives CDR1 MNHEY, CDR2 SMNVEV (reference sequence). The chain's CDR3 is CASSLWVGVGEQYF. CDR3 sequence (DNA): TGTGCCAGCAGTTTATGGGTGGGAGTAGGCGAGCAGTACTTC.

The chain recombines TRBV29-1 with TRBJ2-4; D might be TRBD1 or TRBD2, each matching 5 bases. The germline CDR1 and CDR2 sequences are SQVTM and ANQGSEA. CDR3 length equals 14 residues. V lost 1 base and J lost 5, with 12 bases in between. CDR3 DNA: TGCAGCGTTGAAGTTGGGGACGTACAAAACATTCAGTACTTC. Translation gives CSVEVGDVQNIQYF.

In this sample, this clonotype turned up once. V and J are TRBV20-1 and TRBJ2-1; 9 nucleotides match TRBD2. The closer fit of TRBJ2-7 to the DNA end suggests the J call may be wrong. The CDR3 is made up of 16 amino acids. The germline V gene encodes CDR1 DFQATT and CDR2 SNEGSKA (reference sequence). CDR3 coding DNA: TGCAGTGCTAGAGACCAACTAGCGGGCTCCTACAATGAGCAGTACTTC. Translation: CSARDQLAGSYNEQYF.

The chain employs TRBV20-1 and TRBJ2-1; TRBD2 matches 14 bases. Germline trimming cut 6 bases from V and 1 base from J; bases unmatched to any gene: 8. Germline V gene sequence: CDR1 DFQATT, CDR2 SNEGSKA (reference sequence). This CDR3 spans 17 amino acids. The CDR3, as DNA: TGCAGTGCCCTGGGACTAGCGGGAGTTGAATCCTACAATGAGCAGTTCTTC. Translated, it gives CSALGLAGVESYNEQFF.

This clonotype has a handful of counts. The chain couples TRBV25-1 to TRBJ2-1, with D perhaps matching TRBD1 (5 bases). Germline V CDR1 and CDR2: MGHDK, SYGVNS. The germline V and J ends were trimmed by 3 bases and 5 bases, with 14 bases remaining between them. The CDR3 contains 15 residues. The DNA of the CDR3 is TGTGCCAGCAGTGACCCTGTAGCAGGGAACAATGAGCAGTTCTTC. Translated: CASSDPVAGNNEQFF.

The DNA for the CDR3 is TGCAGTGCAGAACCCCGGGGCTCTAACTCCTACGAGCAGTACTTC. The encoded protein is CSAEPRGSNSYEQYF. The rearrangement joins TRBV20-1 to TRBJ2-5; either TRBD1 or TRBD2 may fit D (5 bases each). The J call may not be correct, given that the DNA end is closer to TRBJ2-7. Germline V CDR1 and CDR2: DFQATT, SNEGSKA (reference sequence). CDR3 length: 15 amino acids.